What follows are 28 T cell receptor beta chains derived from one specimen sequenced in a study of glioma-infiltrating T cells. TCR alpha and beta CDR3 regions were amplified from RNA using iRepertoire nested multiplex PCR. In TCRdb, the multiplex PCR reads were re-called with MiXCR into one record per CDR3 protein. The table shows 150,000 to 200,000 distinct CDR3 sequences, with approximately 30% occurring only once. Source material: glioma tissue, nonneoplastic brain tissue, or PBMCs (not recorded which). The source is a human donor with low-grade glioma or glioblastoma, undergoing nonglioma brain surgery, or in good health (not recorded which).

This clonotype showed up many times. The chain is built from TRBV27 and TRBJ2-6; D uncertain. The CDR3 has 13 amino acids. Per the germline V gene, CDR1 is MNHEY and CDR2 is SMNVEV (reference sequence). The ends were cut back, 2 bases at V and 4 bases at J, with 3 bases in the middle. The CDR3: CASSLQGANVLTF. The CDR3 coding sequence is TGTGCCAGCAGTTTACAGGGGGCCAACGTCCTGACTTTC.

At least ten counts were recorded for this clonotype. The chain carries TRBV27 and TRBJ2-5; D is undetermined. The length of the CDR3 is 13 residues. Germline CDR1 and CDR2: MNHEY and SMNVEV (reference sequence). With 2 bases removed from V and 2 bases from J, the gap between germline ends came to 6 bases. The CDR3 nucleotides are TGTGCCAGCAGTTTAATATATCAAGAGACCCAGTACTTC. It encodes CASSLIYQETQYF.

Comments on this clonotype: A much larger clone differs by one base, so this may be a read error. V gene TRBV3-1 combines with J gene TRBJ2-1; D is unresolved. Near its end, the DNA agrees better with TRBJ2-7, so the J call may be wrong. Germline lookup yields CDR1 LGHDT and CDR2 YNNKEL (reference sequence). The length of the CDR3 is 14 residues. The CDR3 coding sequence is TGTGCCAGCAGCCGCGAGGCCATTATTAAGGGGCAGTACTTC. Protein product: CASSREAIIKGQYF.

This clonotype appeared many times. The chain couples TRBV3-1 to TRBJ2-7; 13 bases align to TRBD2. The CDR3 covers 16 residues. CDR1 and CDR2 (germline): LGHDT, YNNKEL (reference sequence). V was pared by 4 bases and J by 5 bases, with 8 bases of the junction left unmatched. The CDR3 region is CASSPRGTSGTHEQYF. Written as DNA, the CDR3 is TGTGCCAGCAGCCCGCGTGGGACTAGCGGGACCCACGAGCAGTACTTC.

The rearrangement uses TRBV24-1 and TRBJ2-1; TRBD1 matches at 7 bases. The CDR3 consists of 13 residues. Germline V lookup: CDR1 KGHDR, CDR2 SFDVKD. V dropped 8 bases and J dropped 8; count of bases not matched to a gene: 8. The CDR3 loop is CATKRGPTYEQFF. The CDR3 nucleotides are TGTGCCACCAAGAGGGGGCCCACCTATGAGCAGTTCTTC.

This clonotype was observed a handful of times. The chain recombines TRBV5-4 with TRBJ2-5, with 8 bases aligning to TRBD2. With 4 bases clipped from V and 2 bases from J, the junction kept 10 bases outside the gene matches. CDR1 and CDR2 (germline): SGHNT, YYREEE (reference sequence). The CDR3 is 16 amino acids. CDR3 nucleotides: TGTGCCAGCAGCCCCCTTCCCACTAGCGGACAAGAGACCCAGTACTTC. Its translation is CASSPLPTSGQETQYF.

The chain employs TRBV28 and TRBJ2-7, with D uncertain. In germline, CDR1 is MDHEN, CDR2 SYDVKM. The CDR3 sequence is 13 residues long. Trimming left V 10 bases short and J 7 bases short, with 20 bases between. The CDR3, as DNA: TGTGCCATCCCTTTATCCAGCTCCCGGGAGCAGTACTTC. Amino acid sequence: CAIPLSSSREQYF.

As regards this clonotype: One base away lies a much larger clone, so this may be a sequencing read error. The rearrangement joins TRBV18 to TRBJ2-7, with D possibly being TRBD2 (5 bases). Deletions cut 3 bases from V and 2 bases from J, with 11 bases between. Germline V CDR1 and CDR2: KGHSH, LQKENI. The CDR3 loop spans 14 amino acids. The CDR3 loop is CASSPTRGPYEQYF. The CDR3 region has the DNA TGTGCCAGCTCACCCACTAGAGGCCCCTACGAGCAGTACTTC.

A few counts support this clonotype. The chain has TRBV29-1 and TRBJ2-1; 11 bases align to TRBD2. Germline trimming cut 4 bases from V and 9 bases from J; bases unmatched to any gene: 5. The CDR3 has 13 residues. Germline V gene sequence: CDR1 SQVTM, CDR2 ANQGSEA. The CDR3 coding sequence is TGCAGCGTTGGTCTAGCGGGAGGTATTGAGCAGTTCTTC. As protein: CSVGLAGGIEQFF.

Points on this clonotype: A read error may account for a junction end that differs from germline. The chain joins TRBV25-1 to TRBJ1-5; 8 bases match TRBD1. Germline-derived CDR1 and CDR2 are MGHDK and SYGVNS. This CDR3 contains 17 residues. The CDR3: CAGSDANSGQGNQSQHF. CDR3 nucleotide sequence: TGTGCCGGCAGTGACGCAAACTCTGGACAGGGCAACCAGTCCCAGCATTTT.

This clonotype was counted ten times or more. The chain employs TRBV7-2 and TRBJ2-7, with a possible D match to TRBD2 (6 bases). V was cut by 4 bases and J by 2 bases, with 21 bases left in between. This CDR3 spans 17 amino acids. Per the germline V gene, CDR1 is SGHTA and CDR2 is FQGNSA. The CDR3 spells CASSSLVEGRSPYEQYF. Written as DNA, the CDR3 is TGTGCCAGCAGCTCCCTGGTGGAGGGGAGGTCCCCCTACGAGCAGTACTTC.

This clonotype was found a few times. This sequence joins TRBV2 and TRBJ2-3, with D tentatively TRBD2 (5 bases). From germline, CDR1 is SNHLY and CDR2 FYNNEI. The CDR3 totals 17 residues. With 0 bases removed from V and 0 bases from J, the gap between germline ends came to 13 bases. CDR3 in amino acids: CASSEALEGPSTDTQYF. The CDR3 DNA reads TGTGCCAGCAGTGAAGCGCTAGAGGGTCCTAGCACAGATACGCAGTATTTT.

This clonotype was detected ten times or more. The genes are TRBV3-1 and TRBJ1-2; 9 positions agree with TRBD1. This CDR3 is built from 16 residues. V lost 3 bases to trimming and J lost 1 base; unmatched junction nucleotides: 6. Per the germline V gene, CDR1 is LGHDT and CDR2 is YNNKEL (reference sequence). This CDR3 reads CASSHSTGGFNYGYTF. As DNA, the CDR3 is TGTGCCAGCAGCCACTCGACAGGGGGATTTAACTATGGCTACACCTTC.

Note on this clonotype: This may be a read error, as it is one base from a much larger clone. The chain carries TRBV7-9 and TRBJ2-7; D is unresolved. The CDR3 is 13 amino acids. Germline loops: CDR1 SEHNR, CDR2 FQNEAQ (reference sequence). The CDR3 loop is CASSLKHSHEQYF. Written as DNA, the CDR3 is TGTGCCAGCAGCTTAAAGCACTCCCACGAGCAGTACTTC.

Ten or more counts support this clonotype. The chain has TRBV19 and TRBJ2-1; D unclear. V was pared by 1 base and J by 4 bases, with 8 bases between. The CDR3 length is 14 residues. Germline CDR1 and CDR2: LNHDA and SQIVND (reference sequence). This chain's CDR3 is CASSIVSPYNEQFF. The CDR3 coding sequence is TGTGCCAGTAGTATAGTTAGTCCTTACAATGAGCAGTTCTTC.

At least ten counts were recorded for this clonotype. J is TRBJ1-5 and V is TRBV7-9, with D unresolved. The germline gives CDR1 SEHNR, CDR2 FQNEAQ (reference sequence). V lost 4 bases and J 7 bases, leaving 14 bases between the germline ends. The CDR3 runs 14 residues. The DNA of the CDR3 is TGTGCCAGCAGCTCCGGGTTCCCGTCCCAGCCCCAGCATTTT. Its protein is CASSSGFPSQPQHF.

The sample holds many counts of this clonotype. The gene calls are TRBV20-1 and TRBJ2-7; no clear D gene. CDR1 is DFQATT and CDR2 is SNEGSKA in the germline V gene (reference sequence). The V end was cut by 0 bases, the J end by 0 bases, with 12 bases between. This CDR3 is 15 amino acids long. The DNA of the CDR3 is TGCAGTGCTAGAGATGCGATTTCGAGCTCCTACGAGCAGTACTTC. Encoded protein: CSARDAISSSYEQYF.

The sample holds many counts of this clonotype. V gene TRBV6-1 combines with J gene TRBJ2-2, with D possibly matching TRBD2 (6 bases). V was cut by 2 bases and J by 5 bases, with 12 bases left in between. CDR3 length: 15 amino acids. The germline V gene encodes CDR1 MNHNS and CDR2 SASEGT. The CDR3 DNA reads TGTGCCAGCAGTGAATCCACGGAGGGAACCGGGGAGCTGTTTTTT. This sequence encodes CASSESTEGTGELFF.

This clonotype was found many times. This chain links TRBV6-1 with TRBJ2-6; D remains unclear. The CDR3 is 17 amino acids. Germline lookup yields CDR1 MNHNS and CDR2 SASEGT. With 5 bases removed from V and 0 bases from J, the gap between germline ends came to 14 bases. CDR3 sequence reads: CASSWSLVSSGANVLTF. Here the CDR3 DNA reads TGTGCCAGCAGTTGGAGCCTAGTTAGCTCTGGGGCCAACGTCCTGACTTTC.

The rearrangement links TRBV7-2 to TRBJ2-5, with D possibly being TRBD1 (6 bases). CDR1 SGHTA and CDR2 FQGNSA come from the germline V gene. This CDR3 contains 16 residues. With 5 bases removed from V and 4 bases from J, the gap between germline ends came to 20 bases. The CDR3 sequence: CASSPQGRRRGETQYF. CDR3 coding DNA: TGTGCCAGCAGCCCACAGGGACGCCGACGGGGAGAGACCCAGTACTTC.

This clonotype was counted ten times or more. The chain uses TRBV27 and TRBJ1-2; 9 bases line up with TRBD1. The ends lost 6 bases at V and 2 bases at J; junction bases unmatched: 4. This CDR3 is 14 amino acids long. Germline V lookup: CDR1 MNHEY, CDR2 SMNVEV (reference sequence). The CDR3, as DNA: TGTGCCAGCAGGACAGGGGGGTTAAACTATGGCTACACCTTC. Translating it yields CASRTGGLNYGYTF.

Worth noting for this clonotype: A single base separates this from a much larger clone, so it may be a read error. J is TRBJ2-1 and V is TRBV14; D is uncertain. The CDR3 totals 14 residues. The germline V gene has CDR1 SGHDN and CDR2 FVKESK. The CDR3 is CARSPLDTRNEQFF. The CDR3 region has the DNA TGTGCCAGAAGCCCGTTAGACACCCGCAATGAGCAGTTCTTC.

Details on this clonotype: This sequence may be a read error, since a much larger clone differs from it by one base. The CDR3 DNA sequence: TGTGCCAGCAGCTTAATTGGGAACACCTGGGAGCTGTTTTTT. As protein: CASSLIGNTWELFF. V and J are TRBV7-3 and TRBJ2-2; no clear D. Per germline, CDR1 SGHTA and CDR2 FQGTGA. The CDR3 has 14 amino acids.

The chain has TRBV7-2 and TRBJ2-7; maybe TRBD2 (5 bases). The CDR3 totals 19 residues. The germline V and J ends were trimmed by 1 base and 10 bases, with 32 bases remaining between them. Germline V gene data show CDR1 as SGHTA and CDR2 as FQGNSA. The CDR3: CASSLDFEGRPTNRYRQYF. As DNA, the CDR3 is TGTGCCAGCAGCTTAGATTTTGAGGGTAGACCGACAAATCGCTACCGACAGTACTTC.

This clonotype was detected many times. This sequence joins TRBV4-1 and TRBJ1-2; D might be TRBD1 (6 bases). The V gene lost 4 bases and the J gene lost 2 bases, with 14 bases spanning the gap. This CDR3 has 15 amino acids. CDR1 MGHRA and CDR2 YSYEKL come from the germline V gene. The CDR3 loop is CASSRGPPANYGYTF. The CDR3 bases are TGCGCCAGCAGCCGGGGGCCTCCGGCCAACTATGGCTACACCTTC.

This clonotype was seen repeatedly, ten times or more. The chain recombines TRBV7-9 with TRBJ2-7, with a weak D call TRBD2 (5 bases). Trimming pared 6 bases from V and 2 bases from J, leaving 14 bases between. Germline lookup yields CDR1 SEHNR and CDR2 FQNEAQ (reference sequence). This CDR3 region has 14 residues. The DNA for the CDR3 is TGTGCCAGCAGTAAGGGAGAGAGAGCCTACGAGCAGTACTTC. Residues: CASSKGERAYEQYF.

This clonotype has at least ten counts. The CDR3: CASSYTLAESTDTQYF. The CDR3, as DNA: TGTGCCAGCAGTTACACCCTAGCGGAGAGCACAGATACGCAGTATTTT. The V gene is TRBV6-2 or TRBV6-3, the J gene TRBJ2-3; TRBD2 agrees at 7 bases. Germline CDR1 reads MNHEY; CDR2 reads SVGEGT. V gave up 2 bases and J gave up 0 bases; unmatched junction bases: 5. The CDR3 extends over 16 amino acids.

This clonotype was counted between two and nine times. The chain is built from TRBV4-3 and TRBJ2-4, with D perhaps matching TRBD1 (5 bases). CDR3 length equals 17 residues. Germline CDR1 LGHNA, CDR2 YSLEER. Trimming pared 0 bases from V and 2 bases from J, leaving 14 bases between. The CDR3 DNA follows: TGCGCCAGCAGCCAAGAAGGTTTCCAGGGAACCAAAAACATTCAGTACTTC. Protein product: CASSQEGFQGTKNIQYF.